The clone carrying this TCR beta chain was detected many times. Its matching antigen is unknown. This sample's RNA came from whole unsorted tissue. TCRbeta libraries were built with three rounds of nested PCR, modified from ARM-PCR. TCRdb redid the calling of the multiplex PCR reads with MiXCR, one entry per CDR3 protein. The table records approximately 150,000 distinct CDR3 sequences, approximately 72% of them present only once. This entry is derived from a study of tumor and adjacent non-tumor tissue in lung cancer. About the research overall: Each sample yielded roughly 4 million productive TCRbeta reads on average.

General study results and limits: Tumor repertoires had a smaller top 100 clone share than normal lung.

The TCR sequence derives from a man between 60 and 75 years old with small cell lung cancer. The sample consisted of lung tumor tissue.

The CDR3 protein is CASRDPGLGLDTQYF. The CDR3 nucleotides are TGTGCCAGCAGAGACCCGGGACTAGGTTTGGATACGCAGTATTTT. The chain uses TRBV6-6 and TRBJ2-3, with TRBD2 matching over 8 bases. After removal of 6 bases from V and 6 bases from J, the junction contained 11 bases not matched to a gene. This CDR3 comprises 15 residues. From germline, CDR1 is MNHNY and CDR2 SVGAGI (reference sequence).